These 2 T cell receptor beta chains came from one sample sequenced in a study of blood T cell repertoires in COVID-19. Sequenced by immunoSEQ multiplex PCR; TCRdb stores in-frame clones only, minus some. This sample has roughly 150,000 clones, with about 80% found just once. The sample comprised PBMCs or T cells enriched from blood (not recorded which). These receptors were obtained from a woman between 50 and 59 years old who had recovered from COVID-19.

V and J are TRBV3-1 (or the pseudogene TRBV3-2) and TRBJ2-7; TRBD2 agrees at 7 bases. CDR1 and CDR2 (germline): LGHDT, YNNKEL (reference sequence). After removal of 4 bases from V and 1 base from J, the junction contained 10 bases not matched to a gene. This CDR3 region has 16 residues. The CDR3 nucleotides are TGTGCCAGCAGCCCCCATGGCGGGGGTATTTCCTACGAGCAGTACGTC. Amino acid sequence: CASSPHGGGISYEQYV.

The chain recombines TRBV27 with TRBJ2-3; D is possibly TRBD2 (6 bases). The CDR3 consists of 11 residues. V gave up 3 bases and J gave up 11 bases, with 9 bases separating them. CDR1 and CDR2 from the germline V gene are MNHEY and SMNVEV (reference sequence). The CDR3 sequence is CASSFAGGQYF. In nucleotides, the CDR3 is TGTGCCAGCAGTTTTGCCGGGGGGCAGTATTTT.